The 29 T cell receptor beta chains in this list originate from one sample, sequenced in a study of cytomegalovirus exposure and HLA in healthy donors listed by TCRdb under 2017. Libraries were made using the immunoSEQ multiplex PCR assay. For the multiplex PCR, a mixture combining 60 forward primers for TCR Vbeta segments and 13 reverse primers for TCR Jbeta segments was used. TCRdb retrieved this table from immuneACCESS and kept in-frame rearrangements only. Not all clones are present; in checked studies, unresolved V genes account for under half, and no reason is known for the remainder. For this sample the table gives approximately 140,000 clones, of which 81% were detected only once. The ten most abundant clones make up 0.7% of the sample. The specimen sequenced was PBMCs. The receptors stem from a man between 18 and 35 years old in good health and CMV-seronegative.

The genes are TRBV30 and TRBJ1-6; TRBD1 aligns across 10 bases. The V and J ends lost 4 bases and 7 bases, in that order; junction bases with no gene match: 7. CDR1 GTSNPN and CDR2 SVGIG come from the germline V gene (reference sequence). The CDR3 length is 15 residues. In DNA form, the CDR3 reads TGTGCCTGGAACCGGGACAGGGGAAGAAATTCACCCCTCCACTTT. It translates to CAWNRDRGRNSPLHF.

About this clone: Sequence at one end of the junction differs from germline and may be a read error. The chain recombines TRBV7-7 with TRBJ2-3, with D perhaps matching TRBD2 (5 bases). The germline gives CDR1 SSHAT, CDR2 FNYEAQ (reference sequence). The CDR3 runs 13 residues. The CDR3 spells CASSLGGTDTQYF. CDR3 bases: TGTGCTAGCAGCTTGGGAGGCACAGATACGCAGTATTTT.

The V gene is TRBV4-1, the J gene TRBJ1-5; 10 bases align to TRBD1. Trimming cost V 3 bases and J 7 bases; bases outside gene matches: 12. The CDR3 is made up of 17 amino acids. In germline, CDR1 is MGHRA, CDR2 YSYEKL. The CDR3 DNA sequence: TGCGCCAGCAGCCAGGAGTGGACAGGGGGGACGGGGCAGCCCCAGCATTTT. Protein sequence: CASSQEWTGGTGQPQHF.

The J gene is TRBJ1-2, the V gene TRBV4-1, with D maybe TRBD1 (5 bases). Between the trimmed V and J ends, which lost 0 bases and 7 bases, there was a span of 18 bases. The CDR3 totals 16 residues. Germline-derived CDR1 and CDR2 are MGHRA and YSYEKL. The DNA for the CDR3 is TGCGCCAGCAGCCAAGATTTGGGAGTCCCCGGGGGTGGCTACACCTTC. Amino acids: CASSQDLGVPGGGYTF.

The chain carries TRBV27 and TRBJ1-2; tentatively, D is TRBD1 (6 bases). The CDR3 totals 16 residues. V dropped 3 bases and J dropped 1 base, with 15 bases sitting between them. Germline V gene data show CDR1 as MNHEY and CDR2 as SMNVEV (reference sequence). In DNA, the CDR3 is TGTGCCAGCAGTTTTAGATGGGAACAGGGTAACTATGGCTACACCTTC. Its translation is CASSFRWEQGNYGYTF.

The sample holds a few counts of this clone. The chain couples TRBV5-4 to TRBJ2-5; 8 positions match TRBD2. The junction had 5 bases not matched to a gene; V was cut back by 3 bases and J by 1 base. This CDR3 contains 15 residues. Germline-derived CDR1 and CDR2 are SGHNT and YYREEE (reference sequence). This CDR3 is CASSWGLEGQETQYF. CDR3 sequence (DNA): TGTGCCAGCAGCTGGGGACTAGAGGGCCAAGAGACCCAGTACTTC. Complete variable domain (other parts from reference TRBV5-4 and TRBJ2-5): ETGVTQSPTHLIKTRGQQVTLRCSSQSGHNTVSWYQQALGQGPQFIFQYYREEENGRGNFPPRFSGLQFPNYSSELNVNALELDDSALYLCASSWGLEGQETQYFGPGTRLLVL.

The J gene is TRBJ2-2, the V gene TRBV19, with D possibly being TRBD2 (5 bases). With 10 bases removed from V and 7 bases from J, the gap between germline ends came to 25 bases. CDR3 length: 16 residues. CDR1 and CDR2 (germline): LNHDA, SQIVND (reference sequence). CDR3 DNA sequence: TGTGCCACCACCCCTGTGTTGGGAGTCGGTTTCGGGGAGCTGTTTTTT. Protein: CATTPVLGVGFGELFF.

The chain carries TRBV7-8 and TRBJ1-5; possible D gene TRBD1, 5 bases. Trimming removed 4 bases from V and 7 bases from J, with 14 bases in between. The CDR3 runs 14 residues. Germline CDR1 is SGHVS and CDR2 is FQNEAQ. In nucleotides, the CDR3 is TGTGCCAGCAGCTCCAGGGTCGGGGGGCAGCCCCAGCATTTT. Protein sequence: CASSSRVGGQPQHF.

V and J are TRBV9 and TRBJ2-7; 7 positions match TRBD1. Germline V gene data show CDR1 as SGDLS and CDR2 as YYNGEE. J gave up 9 bases and V 0 bases, and 12 bases lay outside the gene matches. The CDR3 spans 15 residues. CDR3 amino acids: CASSVGGDSHRGQYF. CDR3 DNA: TGTGCCAGCAGCGTAGGAGGGGACAGCCACCGCGGGCAGTACTTC.

The gene calls are TRBV4-1 and TRBJ2-7, with TRBD1 matching over 10 bases. Trimming removed 0 bases from V and 4 bases from J; junction bases left unmatched: 9. CDR1 is MGHRA and CDR2 is YSYEKL in the germline V gene. The CDR3 contains 17 residues. The CDR3 here is CASSQDHHSGQGYEQYF. The CDR3 DNA reads as TGCGCCAGCAGCCAAGATCATCATTCGGGACAGGGGTACGAGCAGTACTTC.

The chain joins TRBV27 to TRBJ1-4; possibly TRBD1 for D (5 bases). The CDR3 runs to 16 residues. Germline V gene lookup returns CDR1 MNHEY and CDR2 SMNVEV (reference sequence). Trimming pared 5 bases from V and 6 bases from J, leaving 19 bases between. The CDR3 DNA sequence: TGTGCCAGCAGTCCTGGGCAGGGTCTGAGTTATGAAAAACTGTTTTTT. Its translation is CASSPGQGLSYEKLFF.

This clone was observed a single time. The V and J genes are TRBV19 and TRBJ1-4; D unclear. V gave up 7 bases and J gave up 8 bases, with 11 bases separating them. This CDR3 is 12 amino acids long. Germline values: CDR1 LNHDA, CDR2 SQIVND (reference sequence). CDR3 sequence (DNA): TGTGCCAGTAACACGGGGTGGGAAAAACTGTTTTTT. It translates to CASNTGWEKLFF.

The chain is built from TRBV7-9 and TRBJ2-2; TRBD2 aligns across 8 bases. This CDR3 has 15 amino acids. CDR1 is SEHNR and CDR2 is FQNEAQ in the germline V gene (reference sequence). The ends lost 5 bases at V and 3 bases at J; junction bases unmatched: 5. DNA of the CDR3: TGTGCCAGCAGCACGGGGGGGCGGGACACCGGGGAGCTGTTTTTT. The encoded protein is CASSTGGRDTGELFF.

This clone appeared a single time. The J gene is TRBJ1-4, the V gene TRBV28; maybe TRBD1 (5 bases). Germline CDR1 is MDHEN and CDR2 is SYDVKM. CDR3 length: 17 residues. Trimming cost V 5 bases and J 2 bases, with 18 bases left between them. The CDR3 is CASSLYPTTGTNEKLFF. CDR3 DNA: TGTGCCAGCAGTCTATACCCGACAACAGGTACTAATGAAAAACTGTTTTTT.

The sample holds one count of this clone. The genes are TRBV4-1 and TRBJ2-1; no clear D gene. V gave up 8 bases and J gave up 6 bases, with 2 bases separating them. The CDR3 consists of 9 residues. Germline CDR1 reads MGHRA; CDR2 reads YSYEKL. For the CDR3, the DNA is TGCGCCAGCCTCAATGAGCAGTTCTTC. Translated, it gives CASLNEQFF.

Only a few counts were recorded for this clone. The chain links TRBV4-3 to TRBJ1-5, with D perhaps TRBD1 (5 bases). Trimming left V 0 bases short and J 1 base short, with 13 bases between. Germline CDR1 LGHNA, CDR2 YSLEER. This CDR3 is built from 17 residues. CDR3 nucleotides: TGCGCCAGCAGCCAAGATCCGCAGGGCGCGAGCAATCAGCCCCAGCATTTT. Its translation is CASSQDPQGASNQPQHF.

The J gene is TRBJ1-2, the V gene TRBV6-5; D uncertain. Trimming shortened V by 7 bases and J by 5 bases, and 8 bases separated the two germline ends. CDR1 and CDR2 (germline): MNHEY, SVGAGI. The CDR3 spans 11 residues. CDR3 sequence: CASTSSYGYTF. The CDR3 DNA is TGTGCCAGCACCTCCTCTTATGGCTACACCTTC.

The chain has TRBV30 and TRBJ1-5; no clear D. The V and J ends lost 0 bases and 2 bases respectively, with 8 bases between them. The CDR3 spans 14 residues. Germline V lookup: CDR1 GTSNPN, CDR2 SVGIG (reference sequence). The CDR3 sequence: CAWSVLAGNQPQHF. CDR3 in DNA: TGTGCCTGGAGTGTACTAGCAGGCAATCAGCCCCAGCATTTT.

This rearrangement joins TRBV5-1 to TRBJ2-1; no clear D. Trimming removed 4 bases at V and 9 bases at J, with 8 bases between. Looked up from germline, CDR1 is SGHRS and CDR2 is YFSETQ. CDR3 length: 11 residues. The DNA of the CDR3 is TGCGCCAGCAGCGGTGACTTTGAGCAGTTCTTC. It translates to CASSGDFEQFF.

The chain joins TRBV9 to TRBJ2-7; 12 nucleotides align to TRBD2. Germline CDR1 SGDLS, CDR2 YYNGEE. The CDR3 runs to 16 residues. Trimming took 1 base from V and 5 from J; bases not matched to a gene: 7. CDR3 residues: CASSVSPLAGGNEQYF. The CDR3 DNA reads TGTGCCAGCAGCGTAAGCCCACTAGCGGGGGGCAACGAGCAGTACTTC. The full variable domain, in which reference TRBV9 and TRBJ2-7 provide the parts outside the CDR3, is DSGVTQTPKHLITATGQRVTLRCSPRSGDLSVYWYQQSLDQGLQFLIQYYNGEERAKGNILERFSAQQFPDLHSELNLSSLELGDSALYFCASSVSPLAGGNEQYFGPGTRLTVT.

The V gene is TRBV5-1, the J gene TRBJ2-3; 7 nucleotides line up with TRBD2. The trim removed 2 bases at V and 6 bases at J, leaving 6 bases unmatched. Germline CDR1 is SGHRS and CDR2 is YFSETQ. This CDR3 contains 14 residues. The CDR3: CASSFLGGSDTQYF. CDR3 DNA sequence: TGCGCCAGCAGCTTCCTGGGGGGGTCCGATACGCAGTATTTT.

The V call is TRBV27, the J call TRBJ1-2; possibly TRBD1 for D (6 bases). CDR1 and CDR2 (germline): MNHEY, SMNVEV (reference sequence). Trimming left V 7 bases short and J 3 bases short, with 12 bases between. This CDR3 has 13 amino acids. As DNA, the CDR3 is TGTGCCAGCATGGGGGCGGGGGACTATGGCTACACCTTC. Its protein is CASMGAGDYGYTF.

This clone was recorded once. This chain links TRBV4-2 with TRBJ1-1; possible D gene TRBD1, 5 bases. Germline CDR1 and CDR2: LGHNA and YNFKEQ. This CDR3 is built from 15 residues. V was clipped by 0 bases and J by 1 base, with 9 bases between them. The CDR3 DNA reads TGTGCCAGCAGCCAAGATCGAGACAGGAACACTGAAGCTTTCTTT. Translated: CASSQDRDRNTEAFF.

The genes are TRBV10-3 and TRBJ1-6; 7 nucleotides match TRBD1. Germline values: CDR1 ENHRY, CDR2 SYGVKD. The CDR3 runs 15 residues. Losses at the gene ends were 5 bases for V and 7 bases for J; bases not matched to a gene: 8. CDR3 amino acids: CAISHQTGTNSPLHF. Here the CDR3 DNA reads TGTGCCATCAGTCATCAGACAGGGACCAATTCACCCCTCCACTTT.

J is TRBJ1-1 and V is TRBV6-4, with D maybe TRBD1 (5 bases). This CDR3 is built from 13 residues. V was pared by 4 bases and J by 5 bases, with 11 bases between. In germline, CDR1 is MRHNA, CDR2 SNTAGT. CDR3 sequence (DNA): TGTGCCAGCAGTGGATGGGAGGGGACTGAAGCTTTCTTT. Protein: CASSGWEGTEAFF.

This sequence joins TRBV19 and TRBJ1-4, with a tentative D call TRBD1 (5 bases). V shed 6 bases and J shed 0 bases, with 14 bases lying between them. The V gene's germline CDR1 is LNHDA and CDR2 SQIVND (reference sequence). The CDR3 runs to 16 residues. CDR3 loop: CASSIPATATNEKLFF. The CDR3, as DNA: TGTGCCAGTAGCATACCAGCGACAGCAACTAATGAAAAACTGTTTTTT.

This clone has a handful of counts. J is TRBJ2-2 and V is TRBV4-3; 8 bases line up with TRBD1. V trimming: 7 bases; J trimming: 1 base; junction bases outside the gene matches: 5. This CDR3 has 15 amino acids. Germline CDR1 LGHNA, CDR2 YSLEER. The CDR3 sequence: CASNPDRGNTGELFF. DNA of the CDR3: TGCGCCAGCAACCCAGACAGGGGGAACACCGGGGAGCTGTTTTTT.

This clone was seen more than once but under ten times. The chain joins TRBV7-2 to TRBJ1-3; the D gene is possibly TRBD1 (5 bases). CDR1 and CDR2 from the germline V gene are SGHTA and FQGNSA. V was trimmed by 5 bases and J by 0 bases, leaving 14 bases between them. The CDR3 runs 16 residues. The CDR3 here is CASSPTGPSSGNTIYF. The CDR3, as DNA: TGTGCCAGCAGCCCCACAGGACCCAGCTCTGGAAACACCATATATTTT.

The chain links TRBV30 to TRBJ2-7, with TRBD2 identical over 8 bases. The J segment lost 1 base and the V segment lost 0 bases, leaving 11 bases of the junction unmatched. The germline CDR1 and CDR2 sequences are GTSNPN and SVGIG (reference sequence). The CDR3 runs 17 residues. The CDR3 DNA is TGTGCCTGGAGTGTACACAGCGGGGGATTAACGTCCTACGAGCAGTACTTC. As protein: CAWSVHSGGLTSYEQYF.